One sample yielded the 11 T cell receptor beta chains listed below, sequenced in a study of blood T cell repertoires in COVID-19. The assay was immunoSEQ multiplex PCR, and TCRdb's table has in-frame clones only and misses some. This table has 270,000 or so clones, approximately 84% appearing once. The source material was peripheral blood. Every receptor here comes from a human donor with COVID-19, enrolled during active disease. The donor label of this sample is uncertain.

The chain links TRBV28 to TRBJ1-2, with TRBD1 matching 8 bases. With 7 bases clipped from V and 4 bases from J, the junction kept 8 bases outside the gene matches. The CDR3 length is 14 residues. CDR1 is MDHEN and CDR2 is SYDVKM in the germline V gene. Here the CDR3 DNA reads TGTGCCAGCAATTCGGGACAGGCAATCTATGGCTACACCTTC. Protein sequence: CASNSGQAIYGYTF.

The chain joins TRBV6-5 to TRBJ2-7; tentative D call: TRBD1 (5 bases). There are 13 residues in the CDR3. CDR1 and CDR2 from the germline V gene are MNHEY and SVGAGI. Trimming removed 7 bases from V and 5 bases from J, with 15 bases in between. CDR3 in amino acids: CASTLGAGHEQYF. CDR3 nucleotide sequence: TGTGCCAGCACCCTAGGGGCAGGACACGAGCAGTACTTC.

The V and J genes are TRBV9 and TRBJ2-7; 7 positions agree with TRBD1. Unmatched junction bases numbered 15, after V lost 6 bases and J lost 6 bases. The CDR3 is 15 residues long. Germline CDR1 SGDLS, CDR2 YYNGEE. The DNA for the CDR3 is TGTGCCAGCACCCTAGGACAGGATACGGGTCTCGAGCAGTACTTC. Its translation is CASTLGQDTGLEQYF.

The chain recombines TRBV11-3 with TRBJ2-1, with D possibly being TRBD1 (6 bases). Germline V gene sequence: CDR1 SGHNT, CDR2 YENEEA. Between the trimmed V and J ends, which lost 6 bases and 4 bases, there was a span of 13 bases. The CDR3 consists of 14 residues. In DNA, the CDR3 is TGTGCCAGCAGTCCCCTACAGGGATACAATGAGCAGTTCTTC. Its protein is CASSPLQGYNEQFF.

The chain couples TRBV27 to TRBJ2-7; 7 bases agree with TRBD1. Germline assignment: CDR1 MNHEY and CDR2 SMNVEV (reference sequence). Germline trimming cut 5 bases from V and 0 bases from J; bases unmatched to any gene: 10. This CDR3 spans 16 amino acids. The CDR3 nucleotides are TGTGCCAGCAGTAAATCCGGGACAGAGAGCTCCTACGAGCAGTACTTC. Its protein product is CASSKSGTESSYEQYF.

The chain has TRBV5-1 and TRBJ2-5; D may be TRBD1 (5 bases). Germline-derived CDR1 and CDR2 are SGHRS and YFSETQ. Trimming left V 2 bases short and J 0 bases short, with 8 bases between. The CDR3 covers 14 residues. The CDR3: CASSFSGNQETQYF. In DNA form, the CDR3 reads TGCGCCAGCAGCTTTTCAGGGAACCAAGAGACCCAGTACTTC.

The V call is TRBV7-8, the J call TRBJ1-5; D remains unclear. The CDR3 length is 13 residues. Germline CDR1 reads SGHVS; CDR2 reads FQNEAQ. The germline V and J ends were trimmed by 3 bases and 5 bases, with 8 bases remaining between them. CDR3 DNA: TGTGCCAGCAGCTTCAGCCAGGATCAGCCCCAGCATTTT. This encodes CASSFSQDQPQHF.

CDR3 DNA sequence: TGTGCCAGCAGCCAGGGGGGCTCCGAAGCTTTCTTT. This sequence encodes CASSQGGSEAFF. This chain uses TRBV11-3 with TRBJ1-1; 7 bases align to TRBD1. CDR1 and CDR2 (germline): SGHNT, YENEEA. Trimming took 5 bases from V and 8 from J; bases not matched to a gene: 5. The CDR3 contains 12 residues. Drawing the rest from reference TRBV11-3 and TRBJ1-1, the complete variable domain is EAGVVQSPRYKIIEKKQPVAFWCNPISGHNTLYWYLQNLGQGPELLIRYENEEAVDDSQLPKDRFSAERLKGVDSTLKIQPAELGDSAVYLCASSQGGSEAFFGQGTRLTVV.

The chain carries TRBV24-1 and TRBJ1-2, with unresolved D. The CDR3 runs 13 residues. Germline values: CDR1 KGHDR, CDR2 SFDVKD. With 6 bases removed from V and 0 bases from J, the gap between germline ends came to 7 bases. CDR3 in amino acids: CATSIDANYGYTF. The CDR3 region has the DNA TGTGCCACCAGTATAGATGCTAACTATGGCTACACCTTC.

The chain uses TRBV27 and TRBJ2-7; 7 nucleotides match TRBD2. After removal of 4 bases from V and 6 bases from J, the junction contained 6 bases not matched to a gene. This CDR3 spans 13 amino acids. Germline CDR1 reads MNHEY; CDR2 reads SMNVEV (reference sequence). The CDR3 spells CASSWTSFGEQYF. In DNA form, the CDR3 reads TGTGCCAGCAGTTGGACTAGTTTCGGCGAGCAGTACTTC.

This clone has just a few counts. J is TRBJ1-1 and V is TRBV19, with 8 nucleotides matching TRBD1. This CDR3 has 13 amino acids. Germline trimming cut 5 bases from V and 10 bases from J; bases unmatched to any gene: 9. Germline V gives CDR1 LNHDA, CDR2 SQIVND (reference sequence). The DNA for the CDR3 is TGTGCCAGTAGTCTCGACAGGGGCGCTGCAGCTTTCTTT. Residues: CASSLDRGAAAFF.